Below, 10 T cell receptor beta chains from the same sample are listed, as sequenced in a study of cytomegalovirus exposure and HLA in healthy donors. The PCR contained 60 Vbeta and 13 Jbeta primers. Sequencing was performed with immunoSEQ multiplex PCR; in TCRdb, only in-frame clones are kept and a portion is missing. This sample has roughly 100,000 clones, with almost 70% found just once. Sequenced sample: PBMCs. The receptors stem from a man in his thirties or forties in good health and CMV-seronegative.

The chain joins TRBV6-5 to TRBJ2-2; D possibly corresponds to TRBD2 (5 bases). CDR3 length: 12 amino acids. Trimming took 6 bases from V and 7 from J, leaving 9 bases between them. Per germline, CDR1 MNHEY and CDR2 SVGAGI. The CDR3 region has the DNA TGTGCCAGCAGAGGAGGAAACGGGGAGCTGTTTTTT. This translates into CASRGGNGELFF.

The rearrangement links TRBV7-6 to TRBJ1-5; D not resolved. V shed 5 bases and J shed 5 bases, with 13 bases lying between them. This CDR3 spans 14 amino acids. Germline V gives CDR1 SGHVS, CDR2 FNYEAQ. CDR3 in amino acids: CASSPGFKDQPQHF. For the CDR3, the DNA is TGTGCCAGCAGCCCGGGGTTTAAGGATCAGCCCCAGCATTTT. Using reference TRBV7-6 and TRBJ1-5 for the parts outside the CDR3, the full variable domain is GAGVSQSPRYKVTKRGQDVALRCDPISGHVSLYWYRQALGQGPEFLTYFNYEAQQDKSGLPNDRFSAERPEGSISTLTIQRTEQRDSAMYRCASSPGFKDQPQHFGDGTRLSIL.

A few counts support this clone. This chain connects TRBV7-2 to TRBJ1-1, with D unclear. The CDR3 is 15 residues long. The V end was cut by 1 base, the J end by 5 bases, with 14 bases between. Germline V gene lookup returns CDR1 SGHTA and CDR2 FQGNSA. Here the CDR3 DNA reads TGTGCCAGCAGCTTAGGAGGTGGTATTGGGACTGAAGCTTTCTTT. It codes for CASSLGGGIGTEAFF.

The chain carries TRBV15 and TRBJ1-1; D may be TRBD1 (6 bases). The CDR3 has 10 residues. From germline, CDR1 is LNHNV and CDR2 YYDKDF (reference sequence). The ends were cut back, 2 bases at V and 11 bases at J, with 6 bases in the middle. In DNA form, the CDR3 reads TGTGCCACCAGCAGAAGGGGGGCTTTCTTT. Protein sequence: CATSRRGAFF.

The gene calls are TRBV5-1 and TRBJ1-6; a possible D gene is TRBD1 (6 bases). Germline CDR1 and CDR2: SGHRS and YFSETQ. The V end lost 5 bases, the J end lost 0 bases, and 15 bases lay between the germline ends. The CDR3 extends over 17 amino acids. In DNA, the CDR3 is TGCGCCAGCAGTCGACAGGACTCGAGCTCCTATAATTCACCCCTCCACTTT. It yields the protein CASSRQDSSSYNSPLHF.

This rearrangement joins TRBV4-1 to TRBJ2-5; D possibly corresponds to TRBD1 (6 bases). The J call may be wrong; the DNA end is better matched by TRBJ2-7. Looked up from germline, CDR1 is MGHRA and CDR2 is YSYEKL. The CDR3 runs to 16 residues. The CDR3 DNA is TGCGCCAGCAGCCAGGGGCTCGGGACATCCTCCTACGAGCAGTACTTC. It yields the protein CASSQGLGTSSYEQYF.

The V gene is TRBV11-3, the J gene TRBJ2-2; TRBD2 aligns across 13 bases. The length of the CDR3 is 19 residues. In germline, CDR1 is SGHNT, CDR2 YENEEA. The V and J ends lost 5 bases and 7 bases, in that order; junction bases with no gene match: 16. This CDR3 is CASSPGLLAGGPASGELFF. The DNA for the CDR3 is TGTGCCAGCAGCCCCGGGCTACTAGCGGGAGGGCCCGCGAGCGGGGAGCTGTTTTTT.

This sequence joins TRBV5-1 and TRBJ2-1, with 10 bases that match TRBD1. The junction had 11 bases not matched to a gene; V was cut back by 4 bases and J by 10 bases. The CDR3 extends over 15 amino acids. CDR1 and CDR2 from the germline V gene are SGHRS and YFSETQ. CDR3 in DNA: TGCGCCAGCAGCCCGACAGGGGGCGCGGAAGGGGAGCAGTTCTTC. The encoded protein is CASSPTGGAEGEQFF. Filled out from reference TRBV5-1 and TRBJ2-1, the complete variable domain reads KAGVTQTPRYLIKTRGQQVTLSCSPISGHRSVSWYQQTPGQGLQFLFEYFSETQRNKGNFPGRFSGRQFSNSRSEMNVSTLELGDSALYLCASSPTGGAEGEQFFGPGTRLTVL.

The rearrangement links TRBV19 to TRBJ1-5; D uncertain. V was trimmed by 3 bases and J by 6 bases, leaving 9 bases between them. The CDR3 extends over 13 amino acids. Germline lookup yields CDR1 LNHDA and CDR2 SQIVND (reference sequence). CDR3 loop: CASSISVSQPQHF. CDR3 in DNA: TGTGCCAGTAGTATTAGTGTCTCTCAGCCCCAGCATTTT.

The rearrangement links TRBV7-6 to TRBJ1-2; D may be TRBD1 (5 bases). The germline V and J ends were trimmed by 4 bases and 6 bases, with 15 bases remaining between them. Germline V gives CDR1 SGHVS, CDR2 FNYEAQ. The CDR3 totals 14 residues. CDR3 DNA: TGTGCCAGCAGCTCGAATCGGGGAGGGGATGGCTACACCTTC. Its translation: CASSSNRGGDGYTF.